This T cell receptor (beta chain) was profiled in a study of blood T cell repertoires in COVID-19. Overall study: The origin of the acute and convalescent COVID-19 samples was the United States, Italy and Spain. In each case, the material was cDNA or gDNA derived from T cells, B-cell-depleted T cells, or PBMCs.

Authors' processing steps: Amplification of reference gene primers provided the estimated nucleated cell counts. Sequencing used immunoSEQ multiplex PCR; TCRdb keeps in-frame clones, though not all of them. V, J and clone size are taken as reported in that table, and D and trimming were inferred from the DNA itself. The sample includes approximately 120,000 clones, over 75% of them seen just once. The V gene's germline CDR1 is SNHLY and CDR2 FYNNEI. V trimming: 0 bases; J trimming: 6 bases; junction bases outside the gene matches: 6. The CDR3 contains 15 residues. This clonotype was obtained from a man aged 45-60 years with acute or convalescent COVID-19. The J gene is TRBJ1-2, the V gene TRBV2; 8 bases match TRBD1. The sequenced sample was peripheral blood. Here the CDR3 DNA reads TGTGCCAGCAGTGAAGCGGGCCCGACAGGGGATGGCTACACCTTC. It yields the protein CASSEAGPTGDGYTF.